These T cell receptor beta chains were read from a single sample in a study of cytomegalovirus exposure and HLA in healthy donors. The protocol was immunoSEQ multiplex PCR, while the TCRdb copy is restricted to in-frame clones and leaves out a portion. The top ten hold about 1.5% of the sample, which has 90,000 to 130,000 clones, over 75% seen once. Sequencing input: PBMCs. These receptors originate from a woman aged 25 to 39 in good health and CMV-seropositive. CDR3s include the opening cysteine and the closing phenylalanine or tryptophan. The D gene is left open where the match is weak. Rows may omit the clone size; those that give it use once, few, many or a size class.

d_call j_call v_call clone_size cdr3_nt cdr3_aa
- TRBJ2-3 TRBV18 - TGTGCCAGCTCCCCCACACCGTGGGATACGCAGTATTTT CASSPTPWDTQYF
- TRBJ2-3 TRBV5-4 - TGTGCCAGCAGCTTGGGTGTAGGGGCCACAGATACGCAGTATTTT CASSLGVGATDTQYF
TRBD1 TRBJ2-1 TRBV19 - TGTGCCAGTAGTAAGGACAGGGGTGGGAGTAGGGACAATGAGCAGTTCTTC CASSKDRGGSRDNEQFF
TRBD1 TRBJ1-4 TRBV6-1 - TGTGCCAGCCGAAGGACAGGGGCCGAAAAACTGTTTTTT CASRRTGAEKLFF
- TRBJ2-5 TRBV28 - TGTGCCAGCAGTCACCGACATCTACAAGAGACCCAGTACTTC CASSHRHLQETQYF
- TRBJ2-3 TRBV5-6 - TGTGCCAGCAGCTTGCTCGGGACTAGCACAGATACGCAGTATTTT CASSLLGTSTDTQYF
- TRBJ2-3 TRBV27 once TGTGCCAGCAGTTTAGGGCGGGCCGCAGGAGATACGCAGTATTTT CASSLGRAAGDTQYF
TRBD1 TRBJ1-1 TRBV7-9 - TGTGCCAGCAGCTTAAGGGACAGGGTTTCCGGCACTGAAGCTTTCTTT CASSLRDRVSGTEAFF
- TRBJ2-1 TRBV23-1 once TGCGCCAGCCCCACCCGGACAGACAATGAGCAGTTCTTC CASPTRTDNEQFF
TRBD1 TRBJ1-3 TRBV18 - TGTGCCAGCTCACCACCGGGACAGGGACTCTCTGGAAACACCATATATTTT CASSPPGQGLSGNTIYF
- TRBJ1-2 TRBV11-2 - TGTGCCAGCAGCATAGGTATTAACTATGGCTACACCTTC CASSIGINYGYTF
- TRBJ1-1 TRBV7-6 once TGTGCCAGCAGCCTGCAGGGACACGGGAACACTGAAGCTTTCTTT CASSLQGHGNTEAFF
TRBD2 TRBJ2-3 TRBV10-1 - TGCGCCAGCAGTGATCACCCTCCTAGCGGGAGGTGGGTTGGCACAGATACGCAGTATTTT CASSDHPPSGRWVGTDTQYF
- TRBJ2-7 TRBV7-2 - TGTGCCAGCAGCTTCCGACTAGGCTCCTACGAGCAGTACTTC CASSFRLGSYEQYF
TRBD1 TRBJ2-7 TRBV6-6 - TGTGCCAGCAGGGGATCAGGGGGCGTCGAGCAGTACTTC CASRGSGGVEQYF
TRBD1 TRBJ2-7 TRBV13 - TGTGCCAGCATCTATCCGCAGGGGGAATCCTACGAGCAGTACTTC CASIYPQGESYEQYF
- TRBJ2-1 TRBV7-8 - TGTGCCAGCAGCTTAGATACAGGGTTTGAGCAGTTCTTC CASSLDTGFEQFF
- TRBJ2-7 TRBV7-9 - TGTGCCAGCAGCTCCCCGGGGGCCTACGAGCAGTACTTC CASSSPGAYEQYF
- TRBJ1-5 TRBV10-3 - TGTGCCATCAGTGCGAAGGACAGAGATAGCAATCAGCCCCAGCATTTT CAISAKDRDSNQPQHF
TRBD1 TRBJ1-6 TRBV2 - TGTGCCAGCAGAGGGACAGGGGGAAACTCATCACCCCTCCACTTT CASRGTGGNSSPLHF
TRBD1 TRBJ2-4 TRBV19 few TGTGCCAGTAGGTACAGGGGTTCCCAAAACATTCAGTACTTC CASRYRGSQNIQYF
TRBD1 TRBJ1-2 TRBV30 - TGTGCCTGGGGCTACAGGGGCGCCGGCTACACCTTC CAWGYRGAGYTF
TRBD1 TRBJ1-1 TRBV7-9 - TGTGCCAGCAGTCCTCGACAGGGGGCATCGTTTGAAGCTTTCTTT CASSPRQGASFEAFF
TRBD2 TRBJ2-5 TRBV5-1 - TGCGCCAGCAGCCCGGGGACTAGTGGAGAGACCCAGTACTTC CASSPGTSGETQYF
- TRBJ2-1 TRBV11-2 - TGTGCCAGCAGCCAGAACCTGGCCGAGGGGTTCTTC CASSQNLAEGFF
- TRBJ2-1 TRBV2 - TGTGCCAGCAGTGAATTCGCGGGAATCTCCTACAATGAGCAGTTCTTC CASSEFAGISYNEQFF
TRBD1 TRBJ1-1 TRBV5-1 - TGCGCCAGCAGCTGGGACAGGGGGGACACTGAAGCTTTCTTT CASSWDRGDTEAFF
- TRBJ2-5 TRBV6-1 - TGTGCCAGCAGTGGGATCGGGGGTACCCAGTACTTC CASSGIGGTQYF
- TRBJ2-1 TRBV29-1 - TGCAGCGTTGGGGACTCTCTTGCGGGGAGATGGGGCAATGAGCAGTTCTTC CSVGDSLAGRWGNEQFF
- TRBJ2-1 TRBV19 - TGTGCCAGTAGTATGGGCTACTCCTACAATGAGCAGTTCTTC CASSMGYSYNEQFF
TRBD2 TRBJ2-1 TRBV7-3 - TGTGCCAGCAGCCGCCGTCGCGGGAGAGGCAATGAGCAGTTCTTC CASSRRRGRGNEQFF
- TRBJ2-2 TRBV27 - TGTGCCAGCAGTTTGATCGACAGGGAGGACGACACCGGGGAGCTGTTTTTT CASSLIDREDDTGELFF
- TRBJ2-3 TRBV7-9 - TGTGCCAGCAGCTTACATACAGTGTCGGATACGCAGTATTTT CASSLHTVSDTQYF
TRBD2 TRBJ2-7 TRBV4-1 - TGCGCCAGCAGCCAAGAAGGACTAGCGGGATCCTACGAGCAGTACTTC CASSQEGLAGSYEQYF
TRBD1 TRBJ1-3 TRBV6-6 - TGTGCCAGCAGCCAACAGGGGGCCATCCGTGGAAACACCATATATTTT CASSQQGAIRGNTIYF
- TRBJ1-4 TRBV12-2 - TGTGCAAGTCGCATTAGGACAGTACTAGAAAAACTGTTTTTT CASRIRTVLEKLFF
- TRBJ2-2 TRBV9 - TGTGCCAGCAGCGTAAATTACCGGGGTAAGGTGACCGGGGAGCTGTTTTTT CASSVNYRGKVTGELFF
- TRBJ2-3 TRBV5-8 - TGTGCCAGCAGATTAGGTACAGCTAGCACAGATACGCAGTATTTT CASRLGTASTDTQYF
- TRBJ1-6 TRBV18 - TGTGCCAGCTCGCAATTACAGGGAAGTAATTCACCCCTCCACTTT CASSQLQGSNSPLHF
- TRBJ2-2 TRBV7-2 - TGTGCCAGCAGCCCATTAAGGGGGAACACCGGGGAGCTGTTTTTT CASSPLRGNTGELFF
TRBD1 TRBJ1-5 TRBV19 - TGTGCCAGTAGGCGGACAGGGGATAATCAGCCCCAGCATTTT CASRRTGDNQPQHF
TRBD2 TRBJ2-7 TRBV15 once TGTGCCACCAGCAGGCGGACTAGCGGGGGGGCTAGGGCCTACGAGCAGTACTTC CATSRRTSGGARAYEQYF
TRBD2 TRBJ2-1 TRBV28 - TGTGCCAGCAGACTAGCGGGAGGAGGTTTCAATGAGCAGTTCTTC CASRLAGGGFNEQFF